One and the same sample provided the 26 T cell receptor beta chains below, sequenced in a study of beta chain features in type 1 diabetes. Expressed TCRB transcripts were sequenced because the isolated RNA had all been reverse transcribed beforehand. Sequencing used immunoSEQ multiplex PCR; TCRdb keeps in-frame clones, though not all of them. Of 400,000 to 450,000 clones listed, about 14% are singletons. Sequenced material: naive CD4+ T cells from blood. Receptors originate from a man under 40 in good health.

This clone came up a few times. V and J are TRBV5-1 and TRBJ1-2; possible D gene TRBD1, 6 bases. The CDR3 is 15 amino acids. The germline V and J ends were trimmed by 4 bases and 7 bases, with 20 bases remaining between them. In germline, CDR1 is SGHRS, CDR2 YFSETQ. CDR3 region: CASSPGAEPTGGYTF. The CDR3 DNA reads TGCGCCAGCAGCCCGGGGGCAGAACCAACTGGTGGCTACACCTTC.

The chain is built from TRBV28 and TRBJ1-6; D call uncertain. Trimming shortened V by 8 bases and J by 7 bases, and 12 bases separated the two germline ends. The CDR3 totals 13 residues. Germline V CDR1 and CDR2: MDHEN, SYDVKM. CDR3 nucleotides: TGTGCCAGCGCCCGGGGAACGAATTCACCCCTCCACTTT. Residues: CASARGTNSPLHF.

With regard to this clone: The junction and the germline gene differ at one end; a read error may be behind it. This chain connects TRBV11-2 to TRBJ2-7; D not certain. The CDR3 covers 11 residues. Looked up from germline, CDR1 is SGHAT and CDR2 is FQNNGV. CDR3 in DNA: TGTGCCAGCAGTTGGTCCTACGGGCAGTACTTC. Translated: CASSWSYGQYF. Combining the CDR3 with reference TRBV11-2 and TRBJ2-7 gives the whole variable domain EAGVAQSPRYKIIEKRQSVAFWCNPISGHATLYWYQQILGQGPKLLIQFQNNGVVDDSQLPKDRFSAERLKGVDSTLKIQPAKLEDSAVYLCASSWSYGQYFGPGTRLTVT.

This sequence joins TRBV14 and TRBJ1-1; D unclear. Trimming took 2 bases from V and 0 from J, leaving 7 bases between them. Germline lookup yields CDR1 SGHDN and CDR2 FVKESK. The CDR3 sequence is 14 residues long. The DNA for the CDR3 is TGTGCCAGCAGCCAAAATATAGTGAACACTGAAGCTTTCTTT. The encoded protein is CASSQNIVNTEAFF.

CDR3 sequence reads: CASSQDIWSTDTQYF. CDR3 DNA: TGTGCCAGCAGCCAAGATATTTGGAGCACAGATACGCAGTATTTT. V is TRBV14 and J is TRBJ2-3; no firm D call. V lost 0 bases to trimming and J lost 0 bases, with 7 bases between them. In germline, CDR1 is SGHDN, CDR2 FVKESK. The CDR3 contains 15 residues.

This clone turned up a few times. The chain has TRBV30 and TRBJ2-5, with D perhaps matching TRBD1 or TRBD2 (7 bases each). Trimming stripped 4 bases from V and 1 base from J, with 19 bases between. Germline lookup yields CDR1 GTSNPN and CDR2 SVGIG (reference sequence). The CDR3 sequence is 16 residues long. CDR3 region: CAWTRDRLAIQETQYF. Here the CDR3 DNA reads TGTGCCTGGACCCGGGACAGACTAGCAATCCAAGAGACCCAGTACTTC.

This clone was detected a few times. The rearrangement links TRBV4-2 to TRBJ2-6; 12 nucleotides line up with TRBD2. This CDR3 comprises 19 residues. Germline-derived CDR1 and CDR2 are LGHNA and YNFKEQ. The J segment lost 0 bases and the V segment lost 4 bases, leaving 7 bases of the junction unmatched. The CDR3 DNA reads as TGTGCCAGCAGCCGAGAAAGACTAGCGGGAGTCTCTGGGGCCAACGTCCTGACTTTC. Protein product: CASSRERLAGVSGANVLTF.

This clone was seen only a few times. This chain connects TRBV7-9 to TRBJ2-7; 7 bases agree with TRBD2. The germline V gene has CDR1 SEHNR and CDR2 FQNEAQ (reference sequence). The J segment lost 0 bases and the V segment lost 8 bases, leaving 7 bases of the junction unmatched. This CDR3 has 14 residues. CDR3 nucleotides: TGTGCCAGCGCGATCGGGGGGAGCTCCTACGAGCAGTACGTC. Translation: CASAIGGSSYEQYV.

This chain uses TRBV6-5 with TRBJ1-3; 7 positions agree with TRBD1. Germline CDR1 is MNHEY and CDR2 is SVGAGI. CDR3 length equals 15 residues. The V and J ends lost 5 bases and 2 bases, in that order; junction bases with no gene match: 6. CDR3 residues: CASSTNRGTGNTIYF. The CDR3, as DNA: TGTGCCAGCAGTACCAACAGGGGAACTGGAAACACCATATATTTT.

The table lists this clone with a few counts. The chain has TRBV9 and TRBJ2-6; 7 bases match TRBD1. The germline CDR1 and CDR2 sequences are SGDLS and YYNGEE. The CDR3 loop spans 16 amino acids. Unmatched junction bases numbered 3, after V lost 3 bases and J lost 0 bases. The CDR3 spells CASSGQGHSGANVLTF. CDR3 nucleotides: TGTGCCAGCAGCGGACAGGGACACTCTGGGGCCAACGTCCTGACTTTC.

In nucleotides, the CDR3 is TGCAGCGCCGGACAGGGGATTGATGGCTACACCTTC. Its translation is CSAGQGIDGYTF. The chain has TRBV29-1 and TRBJ1-2; 9 bases are shared with TRBD1. The germline V gene encodes CDR1 SQVTM and CDR2 ANQGSEA. The CDR3 has 12 residues. J gave up 6 bases and V 7 bases, and 6 bases lay outside the gene matches.

This clone was detected a few times. The genes are TRBV7-2 and TRBJ2-1; TRBD2 matches at 12 bases. After removal of 3 bases from V and 9 bases from J, the junction contained 6 bases not matched to a gene. The length of the CDR3 is 15 residues. Germline V CDR1 and CDR2: SGHTA, FQGNSA. This chain's CDR3 is CASSLGTSGPGEQFF. The CDR3 DNA follows: TGTGCCAGCAGCTTGGGGACTAGCGGGCCGGGTGAGCAGTTCTTC.

CDR3 protein: CASSVGQWNIQYF. The CDR3 DNA follows: TGTGCCAGCAGCGTGGGACAGTGGAACATTCAGTACTTC. This rearrangement joins TRBV5-4 to TRBJ2-4; TRBD1 matches at 7 bases. This CDR3 comprises 13 residues. J lost 7 bases, V lost 4 bases, and 5 bases had no gene match. Germline lookup yields CDR1 SGHNT and CDR2 YYREEE (reference sequence).

This clone was counted only a few times. The chain uses TRBV4-3 and TRBJ2-1, with 9 bases identical to TRBD2. The CDR3 spans 15 residues. The V gene's germline CDR1 is LGHNA and CDR2 YSLEER. V dropped 0 bases and J dropped 12; count of bases not matched to a gene: 9. The CDR3 nucleotides read TGCGCCAGCAGCCAAGAACCTAGCGGGGCCTCTCGGCAGTTCTTC. The encoded protein is CASSQEPSGASRQFF.

This chain joins TRBV23-1 and TRBJ2-1, with a weak D call TRBD2 (6 bases). TRBV23-1 is placed among ORFs of uncertain function. V gave up 0 bases and J gave up 0 bases, with 15 bases separating them. The length of the CDR3 is 18 residues. The DNA of the CDR3 is TGCGCCAGCAGTCAATCGGGTCGCGGGGTCAGCTCCTACAATGAGCAGTTCTTC. Its protein product is CASSQSGRGVSSYNEQFF.

This clone came up a few times. This chain joins TRBV10-3 and TRBJ2-3; 7 bases align to TRBD2. This CDR3 is built from 16 residues. Germline values: CDR1 ENHRY, CDR2 SYGVKD. Trimming cost V 4 bases and J 2 bases; bases outside gene matches: 9. The CDR3 region has the DNA TGTGCCATCAGTGGAACTAGCGATGTTGTCACAGATACGCAGTATTTT. Protein: CAISGTSDVVTDTQYF.

The V gene is TRBV5-4, the J gene TRBJ2-1, with D hard to call. The CDR3 length is 12 residues. Germline V gene data show CDR1 as SGHNT and CDR2 as YYREEE (reference sequence). V was pared by 2 bases and J by 9 bases, with 9 bases between. The CDR3 reads CASSLVGGEQFF. The CDR3, as DNA: TGTGCCAGCAGCTTAGTGGGTGGTGAGCAGTTCTTC.

This clone was counted between two and nine times. The chain couples TRBV14 to TRBJ1-2; D gene unclear. The V and J ends lost 1 base and 3 bases respectively, with 6 bases between them. Germline lookup yields CDR1 SGHDN and CDR2 FVKESK. The CDR3 spans 13 residues. DNA for the CDR3: TGTGCCAGCAGCCAAGTCCCGGACTATGGCTACACCTTC. Amino acids: CASSQVPDYGYTF.

The V and J genes are TRBV19 and TRBJ2-5; 7 nucleotides match TRBD1. CDR1 and CDR2 (germline): LNHDA, SQIVND (reference sequence). After removal of 9 bases from V and 1 base from J, the junction contained 8 bases not matched to a gene. This CDR3 comprises 14 residues. CDR3 region: CASKTTGSQETQYF. The CDR3 bases are TGTGCCAGCAAAACGACAGGGAGCCAAGAGACCCAGTACTTC. Drawing the rest from reference TRBV19 and TRBJ2-5, the complete variable domain is DGGITQSPKYLFRKEGQNVTLSCEQNLNHDAMYWYRQDPGQGLRLIYYSQIVNDFQKGDIAEGYSVSREKKESFPLTVTSAQKNPTAFYLCASKTTGSQETQYFGPGTRLLVL.

The rearrangement joins TRBV4-3 to TRBJ1-5; no clear D gene. This CDR3 is 15 amino acids long. Germline V gene sequence: CDR1 LGHNA, CDR2 YSLEER. V gave up 1 base and J gave up 3 bases, with 10 bases separating them. CDR3 nucleotide sequence: TGCGCCAGCAGCCAAGGCGACCGCGCCAATCAGCCCCAGCATTTT. Its protein product is CASSQGDRANQPQHF.

This chain uses TRBV5-1 with TRBJ1-2; tentatively, D is TRBD1 (5 bases). The V gene lost 2 bases and the J gene lost 8 bases, with 13 bases spanning the gap. CDR1 is SGHRS and CDR2 is YFSETQ in the germline V gene. This CDR3 is 13 amino acids long. The CDR3 here is CASSLQAAEGYTF. The CDR3 region has the DNA TGCGCCAGCAGCTTACAGGCGGCGGAAGGCTACACCTTC.

This clone was detected many times. The V call is TRBV4-1, the J call TRBJ1-6; D remains unclear. The V end was cut by 0 bases, the J end by 13 bases, with 7 bases between. CDR1 and CDR2 from the germline V gene are MGHRA and YSYEKL. The CDR3 consists of 12 residues. CDR3 coding DNA: TGCGCCAGCAGCCAAGATCTTTGGCCCCTCCACTTT. Translation gives CASSQDLWPLHF.

This clone was observed a handful of times. The V gene is TRBV6-5, the J gene TRBJ2-1; 10 nucleotides line up with TRBD2. Germline-derived CDR1 and CDR2 are MNHEY and SVGAGI. The CDR3 is 16 amino acids. Germline trimming cut 2 bases from V and 9 bases from J; bases unmatched to any gene: 10. CDR3: CASSYPPSGSWSEQFF. Written as DNA, the CDR3 is TGTGCCAGCAGTTACCCCCCTAGCGGGAGTTGGAGTGAGCAGTTCTTC.

The chain uses TRBV5-4 and TRBJ2-1, with TRBD2 matching over 7 bases. Germline CDR1 SGHNT, CDR2 YYREEE (reference sequence). The CDR3 has 15 residues. With V trimmed by 4 bases and J by 2 bases, 6 bases remained unmatched. As DNA, the CDR3 is TGTGCCAGCAGCCCCGAGGCGGGGGCCTACAATGAGCAGTTCTTC. It is translated as CASSPEAGAYNEQFF.

This clone came up a few times. V usage is TRBV12-5 and J usage is TRBJ1-6; D is uncertain. This CDR3 has 12 residues. Trimming stripped 4 bases from V and 8 bases from J, with 6 bases between. Germline CDR1 and CDR2: LGHNT and FRNRAP. Here the CDR3 DNA reads TGTGCTAGTGGTTCTGGACATTCACCCCTCCACTTT. Translation gives CASGSGHSPLHF. The full variable domain, rest sourced from reference TRBV12-5 and TRBJ1-6, is DARVTQTPRHKVTEMGQEVTMRCQPILGHNTVFWYRQTMMQGLELLAYFRNRAPLDDSGMPKDRFSAEMPDATLATLKIQPSEPRDSAVYFCASGSGHSPLHFGNGTRLTVT.

The chain employs TRBV7-2 and TRBJ1-2; tentatively, D is TRBD1 (5 bases). Deletions cut 5 bases from V and 4 bases from J, with 11 bases between. This CDR3 spans 13 amino acids. CDR1 and CDR2 (germline): SGHTA, FQGNSA. CDR3 residues: CASSQGHSYGYTF. CDR3 nucleotides: TGTGCCAGCAGCCAAGGACACTCCTATGGCTACACCTTC.